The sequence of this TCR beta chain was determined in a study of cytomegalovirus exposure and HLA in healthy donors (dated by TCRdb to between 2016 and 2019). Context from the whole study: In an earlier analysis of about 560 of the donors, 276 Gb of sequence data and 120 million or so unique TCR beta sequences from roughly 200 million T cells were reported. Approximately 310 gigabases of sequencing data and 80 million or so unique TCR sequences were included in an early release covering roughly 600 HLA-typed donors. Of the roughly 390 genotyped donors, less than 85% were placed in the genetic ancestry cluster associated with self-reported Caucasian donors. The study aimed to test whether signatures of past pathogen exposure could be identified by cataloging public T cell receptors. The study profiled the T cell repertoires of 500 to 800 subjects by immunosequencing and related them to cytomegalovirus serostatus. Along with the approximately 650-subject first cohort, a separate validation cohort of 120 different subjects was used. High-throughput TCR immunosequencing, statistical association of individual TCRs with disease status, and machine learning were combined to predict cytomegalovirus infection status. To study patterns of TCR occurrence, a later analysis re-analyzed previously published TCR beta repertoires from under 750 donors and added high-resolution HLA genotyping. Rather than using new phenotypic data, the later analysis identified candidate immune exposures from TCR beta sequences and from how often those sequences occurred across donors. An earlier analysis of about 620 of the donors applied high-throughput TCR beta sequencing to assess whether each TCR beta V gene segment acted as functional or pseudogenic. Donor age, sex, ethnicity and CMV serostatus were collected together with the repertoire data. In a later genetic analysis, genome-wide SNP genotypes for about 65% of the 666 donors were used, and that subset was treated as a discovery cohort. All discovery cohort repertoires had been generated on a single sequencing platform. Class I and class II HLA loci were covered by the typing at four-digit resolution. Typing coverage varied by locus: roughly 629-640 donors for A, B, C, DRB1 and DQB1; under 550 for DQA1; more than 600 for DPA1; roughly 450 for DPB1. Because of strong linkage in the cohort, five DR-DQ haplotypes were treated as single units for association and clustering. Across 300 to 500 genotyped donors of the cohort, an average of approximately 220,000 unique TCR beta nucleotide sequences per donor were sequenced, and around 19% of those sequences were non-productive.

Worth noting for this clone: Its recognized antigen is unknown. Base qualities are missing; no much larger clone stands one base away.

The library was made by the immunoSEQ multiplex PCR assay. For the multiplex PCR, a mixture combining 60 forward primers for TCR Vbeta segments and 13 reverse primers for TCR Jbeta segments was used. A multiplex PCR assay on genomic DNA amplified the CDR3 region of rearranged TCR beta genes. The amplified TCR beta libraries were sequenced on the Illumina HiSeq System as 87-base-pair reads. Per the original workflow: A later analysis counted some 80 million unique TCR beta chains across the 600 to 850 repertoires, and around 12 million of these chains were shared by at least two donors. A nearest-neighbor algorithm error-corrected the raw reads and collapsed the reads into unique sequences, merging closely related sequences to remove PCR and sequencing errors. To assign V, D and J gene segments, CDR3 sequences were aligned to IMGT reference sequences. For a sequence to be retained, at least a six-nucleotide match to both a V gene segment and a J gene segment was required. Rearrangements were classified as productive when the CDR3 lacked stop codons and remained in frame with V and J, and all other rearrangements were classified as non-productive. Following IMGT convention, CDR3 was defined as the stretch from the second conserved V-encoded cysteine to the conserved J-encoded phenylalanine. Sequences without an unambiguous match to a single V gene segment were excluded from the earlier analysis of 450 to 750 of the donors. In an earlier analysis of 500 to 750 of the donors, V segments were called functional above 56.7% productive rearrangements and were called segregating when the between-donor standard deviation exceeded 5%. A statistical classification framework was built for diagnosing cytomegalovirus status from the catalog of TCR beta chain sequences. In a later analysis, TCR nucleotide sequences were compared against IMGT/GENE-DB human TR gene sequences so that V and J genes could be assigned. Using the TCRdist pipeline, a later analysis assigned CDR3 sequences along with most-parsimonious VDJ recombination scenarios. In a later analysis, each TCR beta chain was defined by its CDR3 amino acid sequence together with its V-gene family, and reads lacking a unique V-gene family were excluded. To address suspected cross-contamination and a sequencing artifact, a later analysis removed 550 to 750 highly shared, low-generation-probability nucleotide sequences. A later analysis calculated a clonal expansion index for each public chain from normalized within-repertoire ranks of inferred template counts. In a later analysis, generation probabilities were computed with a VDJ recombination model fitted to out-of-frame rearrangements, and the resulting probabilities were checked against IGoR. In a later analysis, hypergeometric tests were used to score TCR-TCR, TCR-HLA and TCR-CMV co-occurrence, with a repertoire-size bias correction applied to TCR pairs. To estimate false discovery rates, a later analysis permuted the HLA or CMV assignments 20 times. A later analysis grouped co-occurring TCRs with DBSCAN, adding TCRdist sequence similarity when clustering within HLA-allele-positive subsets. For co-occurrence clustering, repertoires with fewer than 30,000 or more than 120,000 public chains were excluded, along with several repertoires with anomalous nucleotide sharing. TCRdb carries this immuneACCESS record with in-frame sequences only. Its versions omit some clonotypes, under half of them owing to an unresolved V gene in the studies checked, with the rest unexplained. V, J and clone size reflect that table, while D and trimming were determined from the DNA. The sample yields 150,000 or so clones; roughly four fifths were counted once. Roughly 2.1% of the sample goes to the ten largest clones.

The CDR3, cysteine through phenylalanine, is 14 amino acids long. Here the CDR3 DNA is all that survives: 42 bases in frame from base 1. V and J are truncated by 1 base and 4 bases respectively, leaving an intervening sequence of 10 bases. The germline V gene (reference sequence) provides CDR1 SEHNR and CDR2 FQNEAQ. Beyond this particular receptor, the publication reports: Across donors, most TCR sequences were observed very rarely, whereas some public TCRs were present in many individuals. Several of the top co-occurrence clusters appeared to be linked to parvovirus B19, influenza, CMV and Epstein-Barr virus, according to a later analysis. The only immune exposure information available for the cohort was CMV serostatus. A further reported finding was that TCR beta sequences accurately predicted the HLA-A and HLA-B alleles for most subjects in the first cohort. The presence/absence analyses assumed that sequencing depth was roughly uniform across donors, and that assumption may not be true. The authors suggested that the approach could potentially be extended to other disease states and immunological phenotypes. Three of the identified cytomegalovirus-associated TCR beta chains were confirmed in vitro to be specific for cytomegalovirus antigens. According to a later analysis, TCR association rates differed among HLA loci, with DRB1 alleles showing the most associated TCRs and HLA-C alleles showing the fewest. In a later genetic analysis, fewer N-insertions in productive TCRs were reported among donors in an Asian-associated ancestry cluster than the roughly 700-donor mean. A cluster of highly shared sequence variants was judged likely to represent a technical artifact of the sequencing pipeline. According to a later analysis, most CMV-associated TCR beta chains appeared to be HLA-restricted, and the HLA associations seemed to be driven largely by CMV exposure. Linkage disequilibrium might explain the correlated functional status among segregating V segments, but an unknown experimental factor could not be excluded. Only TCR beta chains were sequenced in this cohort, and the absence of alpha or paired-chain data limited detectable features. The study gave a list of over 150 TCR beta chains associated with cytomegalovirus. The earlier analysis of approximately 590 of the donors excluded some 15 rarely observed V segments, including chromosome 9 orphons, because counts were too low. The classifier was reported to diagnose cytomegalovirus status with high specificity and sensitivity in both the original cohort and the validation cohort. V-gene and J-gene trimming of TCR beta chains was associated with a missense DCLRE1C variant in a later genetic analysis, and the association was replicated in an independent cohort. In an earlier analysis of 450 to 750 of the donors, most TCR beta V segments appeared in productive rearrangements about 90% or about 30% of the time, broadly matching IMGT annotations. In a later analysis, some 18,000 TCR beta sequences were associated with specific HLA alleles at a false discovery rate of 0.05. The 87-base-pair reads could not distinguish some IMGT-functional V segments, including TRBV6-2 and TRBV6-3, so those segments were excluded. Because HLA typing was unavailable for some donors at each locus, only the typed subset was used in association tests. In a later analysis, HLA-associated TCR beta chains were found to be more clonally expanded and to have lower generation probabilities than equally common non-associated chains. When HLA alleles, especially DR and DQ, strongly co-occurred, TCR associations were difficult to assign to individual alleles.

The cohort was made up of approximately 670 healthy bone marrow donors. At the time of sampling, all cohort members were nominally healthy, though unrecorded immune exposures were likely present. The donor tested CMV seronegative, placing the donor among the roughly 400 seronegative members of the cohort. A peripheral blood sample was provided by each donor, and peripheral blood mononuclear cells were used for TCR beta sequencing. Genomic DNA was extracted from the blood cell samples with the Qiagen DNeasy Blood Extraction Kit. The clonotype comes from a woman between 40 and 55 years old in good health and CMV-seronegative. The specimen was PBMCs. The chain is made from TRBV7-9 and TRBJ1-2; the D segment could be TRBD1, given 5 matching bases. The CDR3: CASSLDGGVYGYTF. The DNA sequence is TGTGCCAGCAGCTTAGACGGGGGAGTCTATGGCTACACCTTC.